This TCR beta chain came from a study of post-analysis software for immune sequencing data. General study points: Patients carried 5 or 6 TRBV segments more frequently than controls did, and TRBV5-6, TRBV5-1 and TRBV20-1 were among them. Controls significantly exceeded multiple sclerosis patients in normalized Chao1 diversity.

Only a few counts were recorded for this clonotype. Its antigen is undetermined. Built from TCR beta cDNA, the libraries had unique molecular identifiers in them. Once about 0.85 to 11 million T cells were used, about 490,000 cDNA molecules resulted. TCRdb analysed the PCR reads with MiXCR anew, one entry per CDR3 protein. The table lists under 900,000 distinct CDR3 sequences, roughly half of them singletons. The CDR3 contains 18 residues. The V gene lost 0 bases and the J gene lost 3 bases, with 15 bases spanning the gap. Germline V gene lookup returns CDR1 MGHRA and CDR2 YSYEKL. This receptor was identified in a girl aged 5-17 years with multiple sclerosis. V and J are TRBV4-1 and TRBJ2-6; tentatively, D is TRBD1 (6 bases). Sequenced sample: blood. The CDR3 nucleotides are TGCGCCAGCAGCCAAGATGACAGGCTAAGGGTTGGGGCCAACGTCCTGACTTTC. Translating it yields CASSQDDRLRVGANVLTF.